This T cell receptor (beta chain) was sequenced in a study of blood T cell repertoires in COVID-19. Study context: Samples representing acute and convalescent COVID-19 were sourced from the United States, Italy and Spain. The analysed material was cDNA or gDNA that came from T cells, B-cell-depleted T cells, or PBMCs.

CDR3 length equals 14 residues. The V end lost 0 bases, the J end lost 2 bases, and 8 bases lay between the germline ends. The germline gives CDR1 LNHNV, CDR2 YYDKDF (reference sequence). Authors' analysis steps: It was from reference gene primer amplification that nucleated cell counts were estimated. Generated by immunoSEQ multiplex PCR, the TCRdb table keeps only in-frame clones and is missing some. V and J calls and clone size are given by that table; D and trimming were obtained from the DNA. The table lists tens of thousands of clones, about 90% of them singletons, with roughly 13% in the top ten.

V and J are TRBV15 and TRBJ2-7, with unresolved D. Sample: peripheral blood. This TCR was sampled from a man older than 75 with acute or convalescent COVID-19. CDR3 coding DNA: TGTGCCACCAGCAGAGATAGAGGCCCCTACGAGCAGTACTTC. Residues: CATSRDRGPYEQYF.